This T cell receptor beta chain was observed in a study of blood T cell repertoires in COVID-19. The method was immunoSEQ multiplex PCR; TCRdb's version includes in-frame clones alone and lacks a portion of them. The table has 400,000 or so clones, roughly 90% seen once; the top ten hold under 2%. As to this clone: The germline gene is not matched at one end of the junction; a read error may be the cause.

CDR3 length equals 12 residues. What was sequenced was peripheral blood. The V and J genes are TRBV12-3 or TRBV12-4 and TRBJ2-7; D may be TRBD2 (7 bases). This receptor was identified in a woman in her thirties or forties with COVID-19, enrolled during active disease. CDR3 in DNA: TGTGCCAGCAGTTTAAGGCGGGGGCAGCCGGACTTC. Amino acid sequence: CASSLRRGQPDF.